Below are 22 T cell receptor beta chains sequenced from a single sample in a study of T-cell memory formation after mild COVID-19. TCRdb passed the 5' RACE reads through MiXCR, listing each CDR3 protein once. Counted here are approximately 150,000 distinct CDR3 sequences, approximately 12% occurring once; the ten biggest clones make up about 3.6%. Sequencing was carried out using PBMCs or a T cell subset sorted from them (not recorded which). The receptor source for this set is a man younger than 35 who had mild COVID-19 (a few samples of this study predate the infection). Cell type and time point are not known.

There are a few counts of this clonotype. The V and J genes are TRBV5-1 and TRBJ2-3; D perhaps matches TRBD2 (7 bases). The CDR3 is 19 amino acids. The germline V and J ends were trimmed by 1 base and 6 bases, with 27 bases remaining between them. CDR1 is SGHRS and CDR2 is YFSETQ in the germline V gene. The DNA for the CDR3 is TGCGCCAGCAGCTTGTCTCCACCGGGTCTCGGCGGGGGCGAGGATACGCAGTATTTT. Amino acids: CASSLSPPGLGGGEDTQYF.

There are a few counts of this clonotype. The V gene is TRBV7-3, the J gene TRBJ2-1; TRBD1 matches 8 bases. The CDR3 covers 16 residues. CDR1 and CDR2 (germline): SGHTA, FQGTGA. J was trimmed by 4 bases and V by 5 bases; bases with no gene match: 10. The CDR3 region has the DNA TGTGCCAGCAGCCTACAGACAGGGGCTTCTTACAATGAGCAGTTCTTC. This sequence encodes CASSLQTGASYNEQFF.

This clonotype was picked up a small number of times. The CDR3 nucleotides read TGTGCCAGCAGATACGGAGGGTGGCAGTATGGCTACACCTTC. Translation gives CASRYGGWQYGYTF. The chain links TRBV12-3 or TRBV12-4 to TRBJ1-2; D gene uncertain. The CDR3 length is 14 residues. Trimming took off 6 bases at V and 5 bases at J, with 16 bases between the two ends.

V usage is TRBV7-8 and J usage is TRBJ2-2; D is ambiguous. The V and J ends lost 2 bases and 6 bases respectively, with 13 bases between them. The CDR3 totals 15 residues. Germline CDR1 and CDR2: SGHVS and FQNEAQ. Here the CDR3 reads CASSLSWGNPGELFF. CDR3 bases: TGTGCCAGCAGCTTATCTTGGGGTAATCCCGGGGAGCTGTTTTTT.

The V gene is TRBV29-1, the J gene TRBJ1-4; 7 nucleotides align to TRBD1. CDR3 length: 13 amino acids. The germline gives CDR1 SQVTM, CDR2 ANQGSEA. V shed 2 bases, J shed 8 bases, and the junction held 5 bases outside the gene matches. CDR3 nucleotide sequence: TGCAGCGTTGAAAACAGGGGAAAGGAAAAACTGTTTTTT. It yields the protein CSVENRGKEKLFF.

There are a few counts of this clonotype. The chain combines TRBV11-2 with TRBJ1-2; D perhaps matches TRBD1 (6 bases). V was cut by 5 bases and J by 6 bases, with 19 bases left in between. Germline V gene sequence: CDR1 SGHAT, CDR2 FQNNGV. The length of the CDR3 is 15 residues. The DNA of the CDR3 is TGTGCCAGCAGCCCGCTCGGACAGAGGGGCCATGGCTACACCTTC. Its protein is CASSPLGQRGHGYTF.

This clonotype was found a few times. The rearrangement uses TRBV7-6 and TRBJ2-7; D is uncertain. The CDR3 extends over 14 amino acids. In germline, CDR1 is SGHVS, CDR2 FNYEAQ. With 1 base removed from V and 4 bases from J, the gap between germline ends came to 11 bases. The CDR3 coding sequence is TGTGCCAGCAGCTTAGGGCAGGCCCGATACGAGCAGTACTTC. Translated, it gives CASSLGQARYEQYF.

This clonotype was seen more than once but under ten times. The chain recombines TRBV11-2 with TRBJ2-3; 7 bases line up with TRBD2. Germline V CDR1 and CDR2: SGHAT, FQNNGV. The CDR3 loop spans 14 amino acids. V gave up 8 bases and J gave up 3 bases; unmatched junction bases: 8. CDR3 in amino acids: CASGKRDPTDTQYF. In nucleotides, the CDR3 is TGTGCCAGCGGGAAGCGGGACCCTACAGATACGCAGTATTTT.

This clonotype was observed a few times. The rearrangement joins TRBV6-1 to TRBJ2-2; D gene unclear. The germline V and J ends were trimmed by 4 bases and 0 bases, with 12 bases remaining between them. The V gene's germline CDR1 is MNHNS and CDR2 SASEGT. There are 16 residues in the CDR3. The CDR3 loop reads CASSAYRASNTGELFF. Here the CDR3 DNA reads TGTGCCAGCAGTGCCTACCGGGCCTCGAACACCGGGGAGCTGTTTTTT.

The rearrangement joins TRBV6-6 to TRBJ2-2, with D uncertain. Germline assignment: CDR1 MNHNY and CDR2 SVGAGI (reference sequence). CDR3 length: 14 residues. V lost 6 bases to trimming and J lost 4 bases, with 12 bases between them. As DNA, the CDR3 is TGTGCCAGCAGCCCTAGGCTATCCACCGGGGAGCTGTTTTTT. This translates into CASSPRLSTGELFF.

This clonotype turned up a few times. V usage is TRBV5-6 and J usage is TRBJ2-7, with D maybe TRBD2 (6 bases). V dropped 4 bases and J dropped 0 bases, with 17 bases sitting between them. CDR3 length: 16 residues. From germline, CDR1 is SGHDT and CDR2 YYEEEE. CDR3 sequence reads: CASSRLGTSSSYEQYV. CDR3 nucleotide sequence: TGTGCCAGCAGCCGACTTGGGACTTCCAGCTCCTACGAGCAGTACGTC.

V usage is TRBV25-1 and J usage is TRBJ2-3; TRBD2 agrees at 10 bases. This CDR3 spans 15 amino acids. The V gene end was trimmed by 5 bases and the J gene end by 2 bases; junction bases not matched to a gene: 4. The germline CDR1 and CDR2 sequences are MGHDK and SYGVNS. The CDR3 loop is CASSSLAGNTDTQYF. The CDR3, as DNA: TGTGCCAGCAGTTCACTAGCGGGGAACACAGATACGCAGTATTTT.

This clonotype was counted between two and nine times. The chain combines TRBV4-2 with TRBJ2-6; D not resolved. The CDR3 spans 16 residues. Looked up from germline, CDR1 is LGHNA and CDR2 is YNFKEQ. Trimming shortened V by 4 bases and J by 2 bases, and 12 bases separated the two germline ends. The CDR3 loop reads CASSPAVSTGANVLTF. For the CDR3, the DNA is TGTGCCAGCAGCCCCGCCGTTTCGACTGGGGCCAACGTCCTGACTTTC.

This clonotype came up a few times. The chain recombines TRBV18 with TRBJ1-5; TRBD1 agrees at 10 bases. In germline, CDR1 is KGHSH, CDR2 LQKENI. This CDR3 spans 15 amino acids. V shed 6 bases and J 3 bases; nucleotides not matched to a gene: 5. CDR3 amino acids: CASSRGTGDNQPQHF. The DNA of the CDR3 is TGTGCCAGCTCCCGGGGGACAGGGGACAATCAGCCCCAGCATTTT. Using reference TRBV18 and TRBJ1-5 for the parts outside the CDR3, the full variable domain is NAGVMQNPRHLVRRRGQEARLRCSPMKGHSHVYWYRQLPEEGLKFMVYLQKENIIDESGMPKERFSAEFPKEGPSILRIQQVVRGDSAAYFCASSRGTGDNQPQHFGDGTRLSIL.

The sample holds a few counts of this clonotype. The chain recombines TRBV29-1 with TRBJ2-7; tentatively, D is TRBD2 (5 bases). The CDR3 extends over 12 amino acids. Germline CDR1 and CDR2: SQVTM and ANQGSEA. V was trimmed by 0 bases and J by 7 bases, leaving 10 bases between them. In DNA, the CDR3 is TGCAGCGTTGAAGATCTGAAGCGGGAGCAGTACTTC. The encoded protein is CSVEDLKREQYF.

The CDR3 DNA reads as TGTGCCAGCAGCCTCCAGAGGGTTCGGGGACTCACAGATACGCAGTATTTT. It translates to CASSLQRVRGLTDTQYF. The chain uses TRBV4-2 and TRBJ2-3, with D possibly matching TRBD2 (6 bases). The germline CDR1 and CDR2 sequences are LGHNA and YNFKEQ. Trimming stripped 4 bases from V and 2 bases from J, with 19 bases between. This CDR3 contains 17 residues.

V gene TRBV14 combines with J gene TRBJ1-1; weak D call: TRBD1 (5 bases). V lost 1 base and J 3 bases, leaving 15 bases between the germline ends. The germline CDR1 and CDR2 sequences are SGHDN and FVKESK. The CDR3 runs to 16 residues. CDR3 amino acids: CASSQAQGRLYTEAFF. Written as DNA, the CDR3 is TGTGCCAGCAGCCAAGCCCAGGGCAGATTGTACACTGAAGCTTTCTTT.

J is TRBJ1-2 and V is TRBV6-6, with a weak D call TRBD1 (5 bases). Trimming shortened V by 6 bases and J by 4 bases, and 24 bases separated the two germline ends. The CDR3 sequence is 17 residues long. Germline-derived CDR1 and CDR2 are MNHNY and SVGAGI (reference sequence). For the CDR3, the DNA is TGTGCCAGCAGCCTCAGGGAGGGCGGTCTGAATTTCTATGGCTACACCTTC. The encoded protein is CASSLREGGLNFYGYTF.

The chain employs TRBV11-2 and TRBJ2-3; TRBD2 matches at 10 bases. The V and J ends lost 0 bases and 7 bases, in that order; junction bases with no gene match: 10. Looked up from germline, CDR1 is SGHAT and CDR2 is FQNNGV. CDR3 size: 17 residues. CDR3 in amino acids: CASSLDASGGALNTQYF. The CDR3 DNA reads TGTGCCAGCAGCTTAGATGCCAGCGGGGGGGCATTAAATACGCAGTATTTT.

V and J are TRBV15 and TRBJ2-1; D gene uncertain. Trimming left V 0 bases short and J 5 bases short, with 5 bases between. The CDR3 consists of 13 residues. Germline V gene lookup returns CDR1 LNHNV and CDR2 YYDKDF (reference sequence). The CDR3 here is CATSRDVDNEQFF. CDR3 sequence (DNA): TGTGCCACCAGCAGAGATGTGGACAATGAGCAGTTCTTC.

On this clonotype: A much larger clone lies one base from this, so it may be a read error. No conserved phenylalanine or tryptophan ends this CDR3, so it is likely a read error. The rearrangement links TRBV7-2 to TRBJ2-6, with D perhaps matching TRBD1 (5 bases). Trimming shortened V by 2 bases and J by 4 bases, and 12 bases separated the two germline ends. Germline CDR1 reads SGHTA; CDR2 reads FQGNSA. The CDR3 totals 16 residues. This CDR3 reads CASSLSRVTGANVLTL. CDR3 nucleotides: TGTGCCAGCAGCTTAAGCAGGGTAACCGGGGCCAACGTCCTGACTTTA.

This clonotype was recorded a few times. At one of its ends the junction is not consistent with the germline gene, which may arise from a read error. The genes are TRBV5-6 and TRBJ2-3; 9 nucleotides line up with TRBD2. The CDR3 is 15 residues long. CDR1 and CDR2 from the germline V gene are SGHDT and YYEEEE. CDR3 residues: CASSPMTSGTDTQYF. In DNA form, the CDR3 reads TGTGCCAGCAGCCCAATGACTAGCGGCACGGATACGCAGTATTTT.